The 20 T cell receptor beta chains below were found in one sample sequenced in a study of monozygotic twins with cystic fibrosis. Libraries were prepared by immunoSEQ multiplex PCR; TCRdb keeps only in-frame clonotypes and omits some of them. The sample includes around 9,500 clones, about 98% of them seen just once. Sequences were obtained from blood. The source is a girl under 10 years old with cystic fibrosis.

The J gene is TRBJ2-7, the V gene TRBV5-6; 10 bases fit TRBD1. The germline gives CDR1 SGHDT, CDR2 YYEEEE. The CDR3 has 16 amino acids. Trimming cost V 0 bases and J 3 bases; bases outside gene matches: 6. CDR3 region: CASSLAGGTGDYEQYF. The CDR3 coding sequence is TGTGCCAGCAGCTTGGCCGGGGGGACAGGGGACTACGAGCAGTACTTC.

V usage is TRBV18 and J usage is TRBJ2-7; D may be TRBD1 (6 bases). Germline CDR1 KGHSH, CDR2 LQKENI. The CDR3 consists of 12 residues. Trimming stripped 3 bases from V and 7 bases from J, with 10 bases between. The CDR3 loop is CASSPGHREQYF. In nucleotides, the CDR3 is TGTGCCAGCTCACCGGGACATAGGGAGCAGTACTTC.

CDR3 in DNA: TGTGCCAGCAGGCCAGGGACACAGGGTTATTACAATGAGCAGTTCTTC. It is translated as CASRPGTQGYYNEQFF. This sequence joins TRBV28 and TRBJ2-1; D perhaps matches TRBD1 (6 bases). Germline V gives CDR1 MDHEN, CDR2 SYDVKM. Trimming cost V 6 bases and J 4 bases, with 19 bases left between them. This CDR3 region has 16 residues.

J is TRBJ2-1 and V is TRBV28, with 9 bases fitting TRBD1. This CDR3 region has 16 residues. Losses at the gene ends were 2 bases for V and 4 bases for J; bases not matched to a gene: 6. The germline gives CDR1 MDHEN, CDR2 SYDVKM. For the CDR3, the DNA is TGTGCCAGCAGTTTACCCGGGACAGGGACATACAATGAGCAGTTCTTC. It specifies CASSLPGTGTYNEQFF.

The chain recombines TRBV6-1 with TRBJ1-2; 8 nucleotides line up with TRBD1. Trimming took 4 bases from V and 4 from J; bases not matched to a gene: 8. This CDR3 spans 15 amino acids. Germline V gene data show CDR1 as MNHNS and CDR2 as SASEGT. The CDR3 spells CASSASGQGIYGYTF. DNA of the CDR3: TGTGCCAGCAGTGCTAGTGGACAGGGAATCTATGGCTACACCTTC.

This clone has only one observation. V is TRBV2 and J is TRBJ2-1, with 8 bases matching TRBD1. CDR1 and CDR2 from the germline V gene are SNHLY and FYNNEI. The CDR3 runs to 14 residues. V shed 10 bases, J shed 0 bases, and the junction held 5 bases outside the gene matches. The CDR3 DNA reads TGTGCCACCAGGACAGGGAGCTCCTACAATGAGCAGTTCTTC. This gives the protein CATRTGSSYNEQFF.

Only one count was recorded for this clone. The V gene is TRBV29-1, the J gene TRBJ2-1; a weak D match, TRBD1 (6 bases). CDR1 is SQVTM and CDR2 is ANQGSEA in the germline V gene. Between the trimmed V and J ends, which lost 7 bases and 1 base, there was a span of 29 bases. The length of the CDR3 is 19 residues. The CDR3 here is CSACFKVGALFFSYNEQFF. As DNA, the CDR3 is TGCAGCGCATGTTTTAAGGTGGGGGCCTTATTCTTTTCCTACAATGAGCAGTTCTTC.

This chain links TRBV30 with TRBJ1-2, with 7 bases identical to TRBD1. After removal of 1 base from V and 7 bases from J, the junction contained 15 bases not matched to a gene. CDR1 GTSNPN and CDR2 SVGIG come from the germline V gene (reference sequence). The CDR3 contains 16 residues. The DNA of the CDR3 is TGTGCCTGGAGTGACCCACCGGGACAGAGTACTCCTGGCTACACCTTC. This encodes CAWSDPPGQSTPGYTF.

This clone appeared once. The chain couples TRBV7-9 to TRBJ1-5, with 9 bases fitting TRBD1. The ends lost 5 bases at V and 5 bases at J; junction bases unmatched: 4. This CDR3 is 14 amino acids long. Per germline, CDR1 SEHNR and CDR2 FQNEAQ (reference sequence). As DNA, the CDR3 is TGTGCCAGCAGCAGGACAGGGGTGGATCAGCCCCAGCATTTT. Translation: CASSRTGVDQPQHF.

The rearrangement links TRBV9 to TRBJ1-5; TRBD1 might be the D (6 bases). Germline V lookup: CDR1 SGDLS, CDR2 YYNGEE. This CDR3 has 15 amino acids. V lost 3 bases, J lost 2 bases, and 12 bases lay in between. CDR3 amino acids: CASSEGTFGNQPQHF. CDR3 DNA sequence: TGTGCCAGCAGCGAGGGGACATTTGGCAATCAGCCCCAGCATTTT.

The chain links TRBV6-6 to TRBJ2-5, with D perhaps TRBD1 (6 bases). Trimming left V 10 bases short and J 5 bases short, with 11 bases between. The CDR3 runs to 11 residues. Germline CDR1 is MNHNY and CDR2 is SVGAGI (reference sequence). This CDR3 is CATWQGETQYF. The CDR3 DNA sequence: TGTGCCACATGGCAGGGGGAGACCCAGTACTTC.

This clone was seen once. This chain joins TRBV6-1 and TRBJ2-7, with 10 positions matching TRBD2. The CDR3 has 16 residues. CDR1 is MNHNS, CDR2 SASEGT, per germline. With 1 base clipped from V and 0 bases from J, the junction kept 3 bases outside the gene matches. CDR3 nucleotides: TGTGCCAGCAGTGAAGTACTAGCGGGGCCCTCCTACGAGCAGTACTTC. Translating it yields CASSEVLAGPSYEQYF.

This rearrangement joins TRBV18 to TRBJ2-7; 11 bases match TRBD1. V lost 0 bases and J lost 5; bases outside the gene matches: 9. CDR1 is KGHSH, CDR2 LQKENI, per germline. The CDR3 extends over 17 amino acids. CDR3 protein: CASSPPVGQGASNEQYF. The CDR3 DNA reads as TGTGCCAGCTCACCACCGGTTGGACAGGGGGCTTCGAACGAGCAGTACTTC.

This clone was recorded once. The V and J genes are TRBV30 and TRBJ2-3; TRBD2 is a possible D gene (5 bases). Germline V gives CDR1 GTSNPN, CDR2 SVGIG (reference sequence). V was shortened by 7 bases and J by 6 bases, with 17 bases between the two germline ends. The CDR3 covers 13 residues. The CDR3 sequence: CASERGSKDTQYF. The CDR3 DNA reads TGTGCCTCTGAGAGAGGGTCTAAGGATACGCAGTATTTT.

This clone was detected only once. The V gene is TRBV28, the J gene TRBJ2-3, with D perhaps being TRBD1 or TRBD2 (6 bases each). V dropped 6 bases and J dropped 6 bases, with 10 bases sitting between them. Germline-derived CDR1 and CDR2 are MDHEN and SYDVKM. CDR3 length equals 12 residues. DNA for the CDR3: TGTGCCAGCAGCGGGGGCCACGATACGCAGTATTTT. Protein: CASSGGHDTQYF. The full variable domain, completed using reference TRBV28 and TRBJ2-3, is DVKVTQSSRYLVKRTGEKVFLECVQDMDHENMFWYRQDPGLGLRLIYFSYDVKMKEKGDIPEGYSVSREKKERFSLILESASTNQTSMYLCASSGGHDTQYFGPGTRLTVL.

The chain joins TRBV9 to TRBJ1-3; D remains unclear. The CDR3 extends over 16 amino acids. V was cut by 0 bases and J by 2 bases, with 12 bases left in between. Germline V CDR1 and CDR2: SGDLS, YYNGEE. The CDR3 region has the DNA TGTGCCAGCAGCGTAGATGAATCGTCGGCTGGAAACACCATATATTTT. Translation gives CASSVDESSAGNTIYF.

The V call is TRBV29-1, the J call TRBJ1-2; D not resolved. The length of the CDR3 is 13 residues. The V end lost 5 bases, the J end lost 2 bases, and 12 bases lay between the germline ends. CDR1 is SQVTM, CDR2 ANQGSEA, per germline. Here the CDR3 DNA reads TGCAGCGTTCGTGGTGCAGCCAACTATGGCTACACCTTC. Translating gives CSVRGAANYGYTF.

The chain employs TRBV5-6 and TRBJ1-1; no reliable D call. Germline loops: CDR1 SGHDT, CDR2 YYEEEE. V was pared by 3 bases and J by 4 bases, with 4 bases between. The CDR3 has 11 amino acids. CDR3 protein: CASSSFTEAFF. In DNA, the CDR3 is TGTGCCAGCAGCTCCTTCACTGAAGCTTTCTTT.

CDR3 coding DNA: TGTGCCAGCAGTGTCCATAGAGGGACTGAAGCTTTCTTT. This sequence encodes CASSVHRGTEAFF. This chain joins TRBV6-5 and TRBJ1-1; D not certain. Trimming shortened V by 5 bases and J by 5 bases, and 12 bases separated the two germline ends. The CDR3 length is 13 residues. CDR1 and CDR2 from the germline V gene are MNHEY and SVGAGI.

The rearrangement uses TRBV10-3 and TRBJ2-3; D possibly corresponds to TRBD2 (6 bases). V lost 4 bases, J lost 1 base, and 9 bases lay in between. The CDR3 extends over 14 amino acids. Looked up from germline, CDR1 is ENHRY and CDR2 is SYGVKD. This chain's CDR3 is CAISGDFGTDTQYF. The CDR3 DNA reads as TGTGCCATCAGTGGGGACTTTGGCACAGATACGCAGTATTTT.